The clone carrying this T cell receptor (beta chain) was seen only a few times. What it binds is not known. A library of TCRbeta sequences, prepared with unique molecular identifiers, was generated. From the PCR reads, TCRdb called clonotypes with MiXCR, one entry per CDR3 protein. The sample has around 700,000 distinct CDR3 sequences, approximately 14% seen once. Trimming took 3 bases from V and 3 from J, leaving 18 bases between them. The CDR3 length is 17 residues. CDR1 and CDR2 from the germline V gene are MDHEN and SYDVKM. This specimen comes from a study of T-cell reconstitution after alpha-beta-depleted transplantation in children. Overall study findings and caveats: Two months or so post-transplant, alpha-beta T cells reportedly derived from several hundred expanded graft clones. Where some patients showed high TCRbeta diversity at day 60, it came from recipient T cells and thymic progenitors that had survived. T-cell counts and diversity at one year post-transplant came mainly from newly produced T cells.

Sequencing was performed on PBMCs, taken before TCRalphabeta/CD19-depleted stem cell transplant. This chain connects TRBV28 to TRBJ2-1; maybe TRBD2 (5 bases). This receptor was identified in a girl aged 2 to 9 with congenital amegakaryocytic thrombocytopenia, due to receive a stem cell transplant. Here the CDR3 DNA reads TGTGCCAGCAGTTTGGAAGAACGGGGTGACCTCTACAATGAGCAGTTCTTC. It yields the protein CASSLEERGDLYNEQFF.